Below, one T cell receptor (beta chain) is given with its context. Its recognized antigen is unknown. Base quality data are lacking; no much larger clone is found one base away. The sample belongs to a study of shared clonotypes between healthy human individuals (dated by TCRdb to between 2020 and 2021). Turning to the overall study: A couple of women and a few men aged 18 to 49 years were included in the cohort. For each donor, three plates each were used for CD4 naive and CD4 memory, two plates were used for CD8 naive, and one plate was used for CD8 memory. To estimate repertoire size and how much clonotypes are shared between individuals, the study performed deep sequencing of blood TCR repertoires from five healthy adults. Different laboratories and diverse techniques were used to prepare libraries and sequence TCR repertoires, to increase sequencing depth and limit assay-specific biases. Between about 0.94 and 10 billion PBMCs per donor were obtained by leukapheresis.

Points the paper makes about the study in general: Pairwise subsampling led to the expectation that sequencing depth would affect the degree of clonotype sharing among donors. Only blood was sampled, and tissue TCR repertoires likely differ from those in blood. Larger estimated clonotype richness was generally found for naive subsets than for memory subsets. Even with the large sequencing depth, rarefaction of the sorted-subset datasets indicated that sequencing was incomplete. Higher generation probabilities were observed for clonotypes shared by all four sorted-subset donors than for non-shared clonotypes. Because the study included a small number of donors, the genetic and exposure-history diversity represented was limited. Sharing across a few donors was observed for around 4.8% of naive CD4, over 3% of naive CD8, roughly 2.4% of memory CD4, and 0.4% of memory CD8 clonotypes.

CD8 naive samples were CD45RO-negative cells positively selected for CCR7, giving a CD45RA+CCR7+ population that excluded TemRA cells. Donors were healthy HIV-negative adults with no recently reported acute infections or vaccinations. Only Caucasian adults living in Nashville, Tennessee, USA were represented among the donors. Blood was collected by leukapheresis, and PBMCs were isolated by Ficoll-Histopaque density gradient centrifugation and then cryopreserved in liquid nitrogen vapor phase. Analytical flow cytometry was used to check the purity and quantity of every magnetically sorted T cell population. From each sorted fraction, genomic DNA was isolated and quantified by UV absorbance on a Nanodrop 2000c. Using the deep immunoSEQ assay, multiplex PCR amplified TCR CDR3 regions from genomic DNA. Extracted genomic DNA from each cell subset was spread evenly across all wells of several immunoSEQ 96-well plates, with each plate serving as a replicate. For sorted subsets, each replicate PCR was loaded with 200 to 250 ng genomic DNA, equivalent to approximately 33,000 T cell genomes. Purified libraries were measured with a Qubit 3.0 fluorometer, size-checked on a Bioanalyzer 2100, and measured again with the KAPA Library Quantification kit. Every immunoSEQ 96-well plate was sequenced on a dedicated single-read 150-cycle Illumina NextSeq 550 flow cell. As for the original processing: Because only junctional sequences without quality scores were contained in the immunoSEQ output, filtering matching that applied to full-length reads could not be performed. To assign V/J genes and CDR3, sequences were annotated using PyIR, a Python wrapper for IgBLAST v1.9, with IMGT germline references. Reads with weak V/J assignments (E-value above 1e-6), missing CDR3, stop codons, out-of-frame junctions, or ambiguous translated residues were removed. V3J clonotypes were defined as sequences sharing the same inferred V gene, J gene, and CDR3 amino acid sequence. The percentage overlap between two repertoires was calculated by dividing the number of shared unique clonotypes by the size of the smaller repertoire. Richness of each repertoire was evaluated using RTK rarefaction, the Chao1 estimator, and Recon v2.1 estimates of unobserved clonotypes. OLGA was used to compute generation probabilities for all TCRbeta clonotypes that the gDNA method yielded from four donors. The clones in this table, taken by TCRdb from immuneACCESS, are in-frame only. Not every clone is retained; where verified, under half of the shortfall comes from an unresolved V gene, and the cause of the rest is unknown. Clonal size and the V and J genes are those of that table, whereas D and trimming came from the DNA. The sample includes about 2.2 million clones, with 93% observed a single time. The ten largest clonotypes hold approximately 1.6% of the sample.

Taken from the germline V gene, the CDR1 and CDR2 loops are KGHSH and LQKENI. Ends trimmed: V by 4 bases, J by 6 bases; bases unmatched to a gene: 12. From cysteine to phenylalanine, the CDR3 is 17 amino acids long. Left in the record is the CDR3 DNA by itself, 51 bases read in frame from the first base. The specimen sequenced was naive CD8+ T cells from PBMCs. What this sample's cell subset or site label stands for: CD45RA+CCR7+. In this chain, TRBV18 is recombined with TRBJ2-7, with 13 bases matching TRBD2. This receptor was obtained from a man younger than 35 in good health. Some clones in this sample may be carry-over from other donors' samples. The DNA is as follows: TGTGCCAGCTCACTCGGGACTAGCGGGGATTACGGGGGCGAGCAGTACTTC. It translates as CASSLGTSGDYGGEQYF. Here the CDR3 is joined to the reference TRBV18 and TRBJ2-7 genes, and the full variable domain is: NAGVMQNPRHLVRRRGQEARLRCSPMKGHSHVYWYRQLPEEGLKFMVYLQKENIIDESGMPKERFSAEFPKEGPSILRIQQVVRGDSAAYFCASSLGTSGDYGGEQYFGPGTRLTVT.